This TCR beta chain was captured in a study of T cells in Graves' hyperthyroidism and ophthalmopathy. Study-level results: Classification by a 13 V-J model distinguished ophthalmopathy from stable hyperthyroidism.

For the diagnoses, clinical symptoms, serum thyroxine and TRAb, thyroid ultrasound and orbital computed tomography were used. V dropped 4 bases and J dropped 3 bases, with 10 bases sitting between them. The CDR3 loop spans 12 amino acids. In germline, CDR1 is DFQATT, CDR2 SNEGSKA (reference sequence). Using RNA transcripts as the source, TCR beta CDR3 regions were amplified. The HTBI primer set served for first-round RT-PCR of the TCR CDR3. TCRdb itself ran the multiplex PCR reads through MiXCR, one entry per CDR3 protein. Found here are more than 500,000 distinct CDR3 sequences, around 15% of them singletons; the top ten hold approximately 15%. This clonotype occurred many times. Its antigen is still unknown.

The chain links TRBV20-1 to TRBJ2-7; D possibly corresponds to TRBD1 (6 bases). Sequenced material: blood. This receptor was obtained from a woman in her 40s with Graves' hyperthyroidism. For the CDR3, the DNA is TGCAGTGCTACCCTCAGGGGCTACGAGCAGTACTTC. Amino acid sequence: CSATLRGYEQYF.